This is a list of T cell receptor beta chains from one sample in a study of cytomegalovirus exposure and HLA in healthy donors. Method: immunoSEQ multiplex PCR; TCRdb's copy keeps in-frame clones and lacks some. The table has about 400,000 clones, approximately 90% seen once. Sequenced input: PBMCs. The receptors were gathered from a woman between 18 and 30 years old in good health and CMV-seronegative. The CDR3 runs from the conserved cysteine through the conserved F or W. A D gene is named only where the DNA matches it firmly. The size of a clone is reported for some rows only, either as once, few or many, or as a class for expanded clones.

v_gene,d_gene,abundance,j_gene,CDR3aa,CDR3nt
TRBV27,TRBD2,.,TRBJ2-7,CASTSSGLAGFAYEQYF,TGTGCCAGCACTAGCTCGGGACTAGCGGGGTTTGCCTACGAGCAGTACTTC
TRBV7-9,.,once,TRBJ1-6,CASSSPGDYNSPLHF,TGTGCCAGCAGCTCGCCAGGGGACTATAATTCACCCCTCCACTTT
TRBV5-1,.,.,TRBJ2-5,CASSTYRAKQETQYF,TGCGCCAGCAGCACATACAGGGCTAAACAAGAGACCCAGTACTTC
TRBV7-6,.,.,TRBJ2-5,CASSLAEYLQETQYF,TGTGCCAGCAGCTTAGCAGAGTACCTACAAGAGACCCAGTACTTC
TRBV29-1,TRBD1,.,TRBJ2-7,CSVVDRGRFYEQYF,TGCAGCGTTGTTGACAGGGGGCGATTTTACGAGCAGTACTTC
TRBV5-4,.,.,TRBJ2-2,CASSGGASGLNTGELFF,TGTGCCAGCAGCGGGGGGGCTAGCGGCCTGAACACCGGGGAGCTGTTTTTT
TRBV19,.,few,TRBJ2-1,CASSIRGGEPYNEQFF,TGTGCCAGTAGTATACGGGGCGGGGAACCCTACAATGAGCAGTTCTTC
TRBV7-9,TRBD2,.,TRBJ2-7,CASSLGKGLAGNSYEQYF,TGTGCCAGCAGCTTAGGGAAGGGACTAGCGGGTAATTCCTACGAGCAGTACTTC
TRBV7-2,TRBD1,.,TRBJ2-7,CASSWRTGWKPDYEQYF,TGTGCCAGCAGCTGGAGGACAGGGTGGAAACCTGACTACGAGCAGTACTTC
TRBV13,.,.,TRBJ1-1,CASSRGTEAFF,TGTGCCAGCAGTCGCGGGACTGAAGCTTTCTTT